One and the same sample provided the 4 T cell receptor beta chains below, sequenced in a study of T-cell memory formation after mild COVID-19. TCRdb used MiXCR to reprocess the 5' RACE reads, holding one entry per CDR3 protein. The sample includes about 430,000 distinct CDR3 sequences, 20% to 25% of them seen just once. Sequenced material: PBMCs or a T cell subset sorted from them (not recorded which). These receptor sequences come from an adult woman who had mild COVID-19 (a few samples of this study predate the infection). Cell type and time point are not known.

This clonotype was found a few times. CDR3 coding DNA: TGCAGTGCTAGAGACGCGGGGAGGACTAATGAAAAACTGTTTTTT. Its translation is CSARDAGRTNEKLFF. J is TRBJ1-4 and V is TRBV20-1; D remains unclear. Germline V gives CDR1 DFQATT, CDR2 SNEGSKA (reference sequence). There are 15 residues in the CDR3. V was shortened by 0 bases and J by 2 bases, with 10 bases between the two germline ends.

V is TRBV7-9 and J is TRBJ1-5; 10 bases map to TRBD1. This CDR3 spans 14 amino acids. The V segment lost 3 bases and the J segment 9 bases; nucleotides outside the gene matches: 5. Germline V lookup: CDR1 SEHNR, CDR2 FQNEAQ (reference sequence). CDR3 DNA: TGTGCCAGCAGCTTGGGACAGGGGATTGGGCCCCAGCATTTT. It specifies CASSLGQGIGPQHF.

The table lists this clonotype with a few counts. This chain connects TRBV7-9 to TRBJ1-2; D uncertain. V lost 4 bases and J 6 bases, leaving 12 bases between the germline ends. CDR3 size: 13 residues. The germline gives CDR1 SEHNR, CDR2 FQNEAQ (reference sequence). CDR3 bases: TGTGCCAGCAGCTCCCTGACGTGGGATGGCTACACCTTC. Amino acid sequence: CASSSLTWDGYTF.

This chain uses TRBV7-2 with TRBJ2-1; 9 bases line up with TRBD1. CDR3 length: 15 amino acids. Germline trimming cut 4 bases from V and 7 bases from J; bases unmatched to any gene: 8. The V gene's germline CDR1 is SGHTA and CDR2 FQGNSA. The CDR3 region is CASSSGQGSSNEQFF. DNA for the CDR3: TGTGCCAGCAGCTCCGGACAGGGGTCATCAAATGAGCAGTTCTTC.